This TCR beta chain was recorded in a study of T cells in Graves' hyperthyroidism and ophthalmopathy. The diagnoses drew upon clinical symptoms, serum thyroxine and TRAb, thyroid ultrasound and orbital computed tomography. Overall study results and limits: In the analysis, a 13 V-J model separated ophthalmopathy from stable hyperthyroidism. Most thyroid clonotypes that were expanded above 0.001 also turned up in blood.

CDR3 length: 15 amino acids. V was shortened by 3 bases and J by 4 bases, with 13 bases between the two germline ends. Amplified TCR beta CDR3 regions derived from RNA transcripts. In the first-round RT-PCR of the TCR CDR3, the HTBI primer set was used. In TCRdb, the multiplex PCR reads were re-called with MiXCR into one record per CDR3 protein. Of hundreds of thousands of distinct CDR3 sequences listed, just under 45% are singletons. This clonotype appeared a few times. Its antigen is undetermined. This TCR was recovered from an adult man with Graves' disease, either hyperthyroidism or ophthalmopathy (not recorded which). Material: peripheral blood or thyroid tissue (not recorded which). The gene calls are TRBV12-3 or TRBV12-4 and TRBJ1-3; possibly TRBD1 for D (5 bases). The CDR3 sequence is CASSFGRVGGNTIYF. In DNA form, the CDR3 reads TGTGCCAGCAGTTTCGGCAGGGTGGGCGGAAACACCATATATTTT.